A selection of T cell receptor beta chains follows, all from one sample in a study of CD4 and CD8 cells across lung adenocarcinoma regions. TCRdb independently ran MiXCR on the PCR reads; one entry per CDR3 protein. Seen here are some 25,000 distinct CDR3 sequences, about 50% observed once, and the top ten hold around 42%. Sample: CD8+ T cells from the center of a lung tumor. Receptors were obtained from a male donor with lung adenocarcinoma. The CD4 and CD8 labels of this study may be unreliable. CDR3s include the opening cysteine and the closing phenylalanine or tryptophan. Each record gives: D gene, J gene, V gene, CDR3 protein. The D gene is left open where the match is weak.

D: .; J: TRBJ2-4; V: TRBV6-1; CDR3: CASRVAGLGAGDTQYF
D: .; J: TRBJ1-2; V: TRBV3-1; CDR3: CASSPVLVRLGYTF
D: .; J: TRBJ2-1; V: TRBV20-1; CDR3: CSASLLATMVNEQFF
D: .; J: TRBJ2-4; V: TRBV7-2; CDR3: CRSCLLRAKDTQYF
D: TRBD2; J: TRBJ2-1; V: TRBV6-1; CDR3: CASSTPSSGGRRFF
D: TRBD2; J: TRBJ2-1; V: TRBV9; CDR3: CASSVDSRGGRETQFF
D: .; J: TRBJ2-2; V: TRBV6-1; CDR3: CGSKGVGTGTLFF
D: TRBD1; J: TRBJ2-3; V: TRBV6-5; CDR3: CASSYRWDSSTDTQYF
D: .; J: TRBJ2-7; V: TRBV10-2; CDR3: CASSDYDEQYF
D: .; J: TRBJ2-2; V: TRBV10-3; CDR3: CAISGGGELFF
D: .; J: TRBJ2-3; V: TRBV5-1; CDR3: CASSLEDGDTQYF
D: .; J: TRBJ1-4; V: TRBV6-1; CDR3: CASSDRVWLFF
D: .; J: TRBJ2-3; V: TRBV24-1; CDR3: CATSDRRGGDTQYF
D: .; J: TRBJ2-4; V: TRBV6-1; CDR3: CASSEAGLGVRNIQYF
D: .; J: TRBJ2-6; V: TRBV6-5; CDR3: CASSYSTLVVTGTQFF
D: .; J: TRBJ2-1; V: TRBV27; CDR3: CASSFRGGRQSYSYNEQFF
D: .; J: .; V: TRBV12-3/TRBV12-4; CDR3: CASSRSGPRGETQYF
D: .; J: TRBJ2-1; V: TRBV27; CDR3: CASSTDLYNEQFF
D: .; J: TRBJ1-3; V: TRBV4-1; CDR3: CASSQDWGNTIYF
D: .; J: TRBJ2-5; V: TRBV27; CDR3: CASSRVGQTQYF
D: TRBD2; J: TRBJ2-5; V: TRBV27; CDR3: CAGSGLADKETQYF
D: .; J: TRBJ2-5; V: TRBV10-3; CDR3: CAGNTGGDQETQYF
D: TRBD1; J: TRBJ2-4; V: TRBV6-4; CDR3: CASSDSGTGAKNTQYF
D: .; J: TRBJ1-5; V: TRBV7-2; CDR3: CASSPYNQPQHF
D: .; J: .; V: TRBV6-1; CDR3: CASRGAGTRVEDTQYF
D: TRBD2; J: TRBJ2-2; V: TRBV14; CDR3: CASREGRTGELFF
D: .; J: TRBJ2-3; V: TRBV27; CDR3: CASSLTRIRIGGTDTQYF
D: TRBD2; J: TRBJ2-2; V: TRBV12-3/TRBV12-4; CDR3: CASSWGAGYTGELFF
D: TRBD2; J: .; V: TRBV7-2; CDR3: CASSFQRGQETQYF
D: .; J: TRBJ2-3; V: TRBV6-1; CDR3: CASSEAGTWARDTQYF